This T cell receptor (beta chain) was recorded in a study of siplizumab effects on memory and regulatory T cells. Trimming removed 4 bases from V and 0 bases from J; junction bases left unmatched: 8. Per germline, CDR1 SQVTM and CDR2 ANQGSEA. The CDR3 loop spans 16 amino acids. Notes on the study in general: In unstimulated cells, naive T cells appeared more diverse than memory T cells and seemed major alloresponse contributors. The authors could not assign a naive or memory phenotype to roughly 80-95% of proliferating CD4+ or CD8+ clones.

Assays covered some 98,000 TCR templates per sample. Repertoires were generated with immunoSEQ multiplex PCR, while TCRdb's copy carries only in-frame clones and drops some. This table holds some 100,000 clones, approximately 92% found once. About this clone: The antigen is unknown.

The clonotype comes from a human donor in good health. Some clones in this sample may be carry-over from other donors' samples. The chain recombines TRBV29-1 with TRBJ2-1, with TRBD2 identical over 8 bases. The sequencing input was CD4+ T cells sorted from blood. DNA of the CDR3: TGCAGCGTTGTTTTGGTACTAGCGGCCTCCTACAATGAGCAGTTCTTC. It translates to CSVVLVLAASYNEQFF.